In its sample, the clone carrying this T cell receptor (beta chain) was seen many times. Antigen: not known. The library came from three nested PCR rounds adapted from ARM-PCR protocols. TCRdb re-called the multiplex PCR reads with MiXCR, one entry per CDR3 protein. In the table there are 91,000 or so distinct CDR3 sequences, about 70% of which are singletons. This sample's RNA came from whole unsorted tissue. Between August and November 2014, newly diagnosed, chemotherapy-naive lung cancer patients underwent thoracic surgery in China. This sample is part of a study of tumor and adjacent non-tumor tissue in lung cancer. The CDR3 runs to 17 residues. Germline V CDR1 and CDR2: LGHNA, YNFKEQ. The V and J ends lost 0 bases and 1 base, in that order; junction bases with no gene match: 8. The study, taken as a whole, reports: Tumor tissue had significantly higher TCR diversity than normal lung.

Sequencing used lung tumor tissue. This clonotype originated in a man aged 55-75 years with non-small cell lung cancer. This rearrangement joins TRBV4-2 to TRBJ2-7; 8 nucleotides align to TRBD2. The CDR3 DNA reads TGTGCCAGCAGCCAAGATTTAGCGGGAACATTATCCTACGAGCAGTACTTC. The encoded protein is CASSQDLAGTLSYEQYF.